This T cell receptor beta chain was captured by sequencing in a study of post-analysis software for immune sequencing data. Study results and limitations: Normalized Chao1 diversity in multiple sclerosis patients fell significantly below that of controls. Samples sharing a preparation batch grouped tightly together when assessed by F measure. Patients had higher frequencies than controls of roughly 5 TRBV segments, including TRBV5-6, TRBV5-1 and TRBV20-1.

The V gene's germline CDR1 is SGHKS and CDR2 YYEKEE (reference sequence). The CDR3 totals 15 residues. Between the trimmed V and J ends, which lost 2 bases and 1 base, there was a span of 11 bases. Presence of unique molecular identifiers characterized the TCR beta cDNA libraries. Out of 1 to 10 million T cells, a few hundred thousand cDNA molecules were generated. TCRdb processed the PCR reads anew with MiXCR; each CDR3 protein has one entry. The sample lists some 890,000 distinct CDR3 sequences, approximately 53% occurring once. This clonotype was recorded a few times. As yet, its antigen is unknown.

V is TRBV5-5 and J is TRBJ2-3, with a tentative D call TRBD1 (5 bases). This TCR came from a girl aged 10 to 17 with multiple sclerosis. Source material: blood. CDR3 amino acids: CASSFISGRTDTQYF. In DNA form, the CDR3 reads TGTGCCAGCAGCTTCATCTCAGGGCGCACAGATACGCAGTATTTT.